These T cell receptor beta chains were read from a single sample in a study of cytomegalovirus exposure and HLA in healthy donors. Profiled with immunoSEQ multiplex PCR; TCRdb holds only in-frame clones, not every one. The sample includes about 140,000 clones, 65% to 85% of them seen just once. Sample: PBMCs. These receptors came from a man aged 50 to 60 in good health and CMV-seronegative. CDR3s include the opening cysteine and the closing phenylalanine or tryptophan. Fields, in order: clone size, V gene, J gene, D gene, CDR3 DNA, CDR3 protein. D genes are given only for firm matches. The size field is filled for only some rows; it gives once, few, many or a size class.

abundance: -; v_gene: TRBV5-6; j_gene: TRBJ2-7; d_gene: TRBD2; CDR3nt: TGTGCCAGCAGCTTGGGGAAGGCTCGGGACTATAGCTCCTACGAGCAGTACTTC; CDR3aa: CASSLGKARDYSSYEQYF
abundance: -; v_gene: TRBV7-3; j_gene: TRBJ2-2; d_gene: -; CDR3nt: TGTGCCAGCAGCTTAAGGGGCAGCTACACCGGGGAGCTGTTTTTT; CDR3aa: CASSLRGSYTGELFF
abundance: -; v_gene: TRBV7-8; j_gene: TRBJ1-1; d_gene: -; CDR3nt: TGTGCCAGCAGTTCTGGAAGGGGGAACACTGAAGCTTTCTTT; CDR3aa: CASSSGRGNTEAFF
abundance: -; v_gene: TRBV12-5; j_gene: TRBJ1-1; d_gene: -; CDR3nt: TGTGCTAGTGGTTGGACAACAGGGACCAAGAACACTGAAGCTTTCTTT; CDR3aa: CASGWTTGTKNTEAFF
abundance: -; v_gene: TRBV27; j_gene: TRBJ2-3; d_gene: TRBD1; CDR3nt: TGTGCCAGCAGTTTCAGAGACAGGGGAAGATCAGATACGCAGTATTTT; CDR3aa: CASSFRDRGRSDTQYF
abundance: -; v_gene: TRBV5-1; j_gene: TRBJ2-5; d_gene: TRBD1; CDR3nt: TGCGCCAGCAGCTACCCAGACAGGGTGGAGACCCAGTACTTC; CDR3aa: CASSYPDRVETQYF
abundance: -; v_gene: TRBV29-1; j_gene: TRBJ1-2; d_gene: TRBD1; CDR3nt: TGCAGCGTTGAAAAGGGGGCGCGTGACTATGGCTACACCTTC; CDR3aa: CSVEKGARDYGYTF
abundance: -; v_gene: TRBV18; j_gene: TRBJ1-1; d_gene: -; CDR3nt: TGTGCCAGCTCCCCCAACGCGGGGCTGAACACTGAAGCTTTCTTT; CDR3aa: CASSPNAGLNTEAFF
abundance: -; v_gene: TRBV4-2; j_gene: TRBJ1-1; d_gene: -; CDR3nt: TGTGCCAGCAGCCAAGACTTACAGGGTGAAGCTTTCTTT; CDR3aa: CASSQDLQGEAFF
abundance: -; v_gene: TRBV30; j_gene: TRBJ2-3; d_gene: -; CDR3nt: TGTGCCTGGAGTACAGGTTCACATTTGCGCCGTACGCAGTATTTT; CDR3aa: CAWSTGSHLRRTQYF
abundance: -; v_gene: TRBV6-6; j_gene: TRBJ2-7; d_gene: TRBD1; CDR3nt: TGTGCCAGCAGACCGAGACAGGGAGTATTCGGCGAGCAGTACTTC; CDR3aa: CASRPRQGVFGEQYF
abundance: -; v_gene: TRBV5-4; j_gene: TRBJ2-7; d_gene: TRBD1; CDR3nt: TGTGCCAGCAGCCCCCCGGGACAGGAAAACTACGAGCAGTACTTC; CDR3aa: CASSPPGQENYEQYF
abundance: few; v_gene: TRBV29-1; j_gene: TRBJ2-1; d_gene: TRBD2; CDR3nt: TGCAGCGTTGGGACGGGAGGCAGCAATGAGCAGTTCTTC; CDR3aa: CSVGTGGSNEQFF
abundance: -; v_gene: TRBV4-2; j_gene: TRBJ1-2; d_gene: TRBD1; CDR3nt: TGTGCCAGCAGCCAAGTGGGCTCCGTCAGGGGGCTTGGCTACACCTTC; CDR3aa: CASSQVGSVRGLGYTF